Below, 3 T cell receptor beta chains from the same sample are listed, as sequenced in a study of CD8+CD57+ T cells in acquired aplastic anemia. Selection for sequencing was limited to patients who had shown CD8+CD57+ cell expansion by flow cytometry. Profiling of TCR beta VDJ combinations and CDR3 sequences used genomic DNA as template. TCRdb re-derived calls from the reads in MiXCR, one entry per CDR3 protein. The data hold hundreds of thousands of distinct CDR3 sequences, with around a third observed a single time. Sequencing input: sorted CD4+, CD8+, or CD8+CD57+ T cells (not recorded which) from PBMCs. The source is a human donor with aplastic anemia.

Concerning this clonotype: This may arise from a read error, as a much more abundant clone is one base away. This chain joins TRBV5-4 and TRBJ1-5; D is possibly TRBD1 (5 bases). Germline CDR1 SGHNT, CDR2 YYREEE (reference sequence). The CDR3 sequence is 16 residues long. CDR3 protein: CVSSLIRDSYNQPQHF. CDR3 sequence (DNA): TGTGTCAGCAGCTTGATCCGAGACAGCTACAATCAGCCCCAGCATTTT.

The count of this clonotype is one. A much larger clonotype is one base distant, so this may be a read error. The chain joins TRBV7-9 to TRBJ1-4; D gene unclear. Germline assignment: CDR1 SEHNR and CDR2 FQNEAQ (reference sequence). The CDR3 is 12 residues long. DNA for the CDR3: TGTGCCGGCAGCTCCCTTAATGAAAAACTGTTTTTT. It yields the protein CAGSSLNEKLFF.

The V call is TRBV19, the J call TRBJ1-2; 9 bases line up with TRBD1. CDR1 is LNHDA, CDR2 SQIVND, per germline (reference sequence). The CDR3 sequence is 13 residues long. J gave up 8 bases and V 5 bases, and 6 bases lay outside the gene matches. The CDR3 nucleotides are TGTGCCAGTAGTGACAGGGGGGCGGGCGGCTACACCTTC. Translated, it gives CASSDRGAGGYTF.